The sequence of this T cell receptor beta chain was determined in a study of blood T cell repertoires in COVID-19 (dated by TCRdb to 2018 to 2021). About the study as a whole: Collaborator samples came from the United States, Italy and Spain and covered acute and convalescent phases of COVID-19. The material from the prospective study consisted of cDNA or gDNA derived from T cells, B-cell-depleted T cells, or PBMCs. The repertoires were made available in a free public database intended to serve as a resource for research on the immune response to SARS-CoV-2. The sample metadata nearly always contained a de-identified subject ID, COVID-19 status, age in years and sex. Where available, HLA class I and class II types were obtained from metadata supplied by the sample provider rather than from assay-based typing. Samples came from the ongoing ImmuneRACE study (first 160 participants) plus 1,254 subjects from 6 global collaborators. Subjects who had been exposed to COVID-19, were actively infected with it, or had recovered from it provided the deeply sampled blood TCRbeta repertoires that made up the dataset.

A remark on this clone: The antigen it binds to is not known. No much larger clone is present one base from it, and per-base qualities are unavailable.

TCRbeta CDR3 regions were amplified from genomic DNA using the immunoSEQ Assay, a bias-controlled multiplex PCR. The source study handled its data this way. Within the assay, amplification of reference gene primers was used to estimate how many nucleated cells each sample contained. To quantify the absolute abundance of each unique TCRbeta CDR3 rearrangement, sequence reads were collapsed and filtered. For each sample, productive Simpson clonality was calculated as the square root of Simpson's diversity index across productive rearrangements. Sourced from immuneACCESS, this table was stored by TCRdb with only in-frame sequences that have V and J called. A share of the clones is absent; for the studies checked, an unresolved V gene accounts for under half, and the remainder has no known explanation. V and J calls plus clone size are reproduced from that table; the DNA served to infer D and trimming. In this sample the table shows 150,000 to 200,000 clones, 85% to 90% of which occur a single time. The top ten constitute roughly 2% of the sample.

Points the paper makes about the study in general: The quantity of clinical and demographic metadata differed by source and by participant and was supplied without curation.

Between the V and J ends, shortened by 2 bases and 4 bases respectively, the junction contains 15 bases. CDR1 is given as GTSNPN and CDR2 as SVGIG, both from the germline V gene (reference sequence). The CDR3 runs 15 residues from the cysteine to the phenylalanine. The kept DNA is CDR3 alone, 45 bases in frame from the first base. Samples from volunteer blood donors who had recovered from COVID-19 were contributed by a second Seattle source. Each collaborating institution followed its own protocols to collect whole blood in K2EDTA tubes. For TCRbeta analysis, collaborators shipped samples as frozen whole blood, isolated PBMCs, or DNA extracted from either of those sample types.

The chain is encoded by TRBV30 joined to TRBJ2-1; a weak D assignment points to TRBD2 (5 bases agree). The sequence came from a middle-aged man who had recovered from COVID-19. Sequencing was performed on peripheral blood. The DNA is as follows: TGTGCCTGGAGTTCTCAGCGGAGCCCTTACAATGAGCAGTTCTTC. Its protein is CAWSSQRSPYNEQFF.